This T cell receptor (beta chain) originates from a study of cytomegalovirus exposure and HLA in healthy donors. The CDR3 length is 11 residues. Germline loops: CDR1 SNHLY, CDR2 FYNNEI. Trimming pared 8 bases from V and 4 bases from J, leaving 6 bases between. Nominal health characterized the donors when sampled, though unrecorded immune exposures were likely. Use of 60 Vbeta and 13 Jbeta primers characterized the PCR. Some clones are missing from TCRdb's copy, which holds only in-frame ones; the method was immunoSEQ multiplex PCR. The sample data list about 210,000 clones. With respect to this clone: The antigen is unknown.

Study-wide points: In a later analysis, across HLA loci, associated TCR counts were highest for DRB1, lowest for HLA-C. Equally common other TCR beta chains were less clonally expanded than HLA-associated ones, a later analysis found.

The chain combines TRBV2 with TRBJ1-3; D gene unclear. This TCR derives from a woman aged 25 to 45 in good health and CMV-seropositive. Sequences were obtained from PBMCs. CDR3 DNA sequence: TGTGCCAGCCTAATAGGAAACACCATATATTTT. It is translated as CASLIGNTIYF.